A selection of T cell receptor beta chains follows, all from one sample in a study of neurological immune-mediated disorders. TCRdb fed the 5' RACE reads into MiXCR, producing one record per CDR3 protein. Of approximately 20,000 distinct CDR3 sequences in the sample, roughly a sixth are singletons; the top ten hold over 6.5%. Sequenced: CD8+ T cells from blood. The source is a woman aged 18-35 years with multiple sclerosis. Each CDR3 is given with its conserved first and last residue. The D gene is left open where the match is weak. For some rows the clone size is stated as once, few or many, or as a class when expanded; others skip it.

J	D	V	size	CDR3	DNA
TRBJ1-1	-	TRBV6-1	many	CASSEKGVGRVDTEAFF	TGTGCCAGCAGTGAGAAGGGCGTCGGTCGGGTGGACACTGAAGCTTTCTTT
TRBJ1-6	-	TRBV5-1	many	CASSLAGGSPLHF	TGCGCCAGCAGCTTGGCCGGGGGTTCACCCCTCCACTTT
TRBJ2-7	TRBD1	TRBV7-9	many	CASSSPGQGFYEQYF	TGTGCCAGCAGCTCACCGGGACAGGGGTTCTACGAGCAGTACTTC
TRBJ2-7	-	TRBV6-6	-	CASRDRYYEQYF	TGTGCCAGCAGGGACAGATACTACGAGCAGTACTTC
TRBJ2-2	-	TRBV5-1	many	CASSSPRAGRELFF	TGCGCCAGCAGCTCACCACGGGCCGGTCGGGAGCTGTTTTTT
TRBJ2-1	-	TRBV6-2/TRBV6-3	many	CASSYHRGLVGGAFF	TGTGCCAGCAGTTACCATCGGGGGCTAGTGGGAGGGGCGTTCTTC
TRBJ1-5	-	TRBV5-1	many	CASSISGNQPQHF	TGCGCCAGCAGTATTTCGGGGAATCAGCCCCAGCATTTT
TRBJ1-1	-	TRBV30	few	CAWKIFGDTEAFF	TGTGCCTGGAAAATCTTCGGGGACACTGAAGCTTTCTTT
TRBJ2-1	TRBD1	TRBV7-9	many	CATGRQGVANEQFF	TGTGCCACCGGGAGACAGGGGGTTGCCAATGAGCAGTTCTTC
TRBJ2-5	TRBD2	TRBV7-2	many	CASSPRESGRASETQYF	TGTGCCAGCAGCCCAAGGGAGAGCGGGAGAGCGTCAGAGACCCAGTACTTC
TRBJ2-1	TRBD2	TRBV18	-	CASSPRAPLSGGSSYNEQFF	TGTGCCAGCTCACCAAGGGCCCCCCTCTCGGGCGGGAGCTCCTACAATGAGCAGTTCTTC
TRBJ2-1	-	TRBV7-6	-	CASSGTRNYNEQFF	TGTGCCAGCAGCGGAACCAGGAATTACAATGAGCAGTTCTTC
TRBJ1-2	TRBD1	TRBV4-3	medium-sized	CASSQDRTGGHGYTF	TGCGCCAGCAGCCAAGATAGGACAGGGGGACATGGCTACACCTTC
TRBJ2-3	-	TRBV20-1	-	CSARVGAADTQYF	TGCAGTGCTAGGGTGGGGGCAGCAGATACGCAGTATTTT
TRBJ2-7	-	TRBV7-6	many	CASSLELAEEQYF	TGTGCCAGCAGCTTAGAATTGGCGGAGGAGCAGTACTTC
TRBJ1-1	-	TRBV29-1	-	CSVFSGQNTEAFF	TGCAGCGTTTTCTCGGGACAGAACACTGAAGCTTTCTTT
TRBJ2-7	TRBD1	TRBV28	many	CASSLRDRVNEQYF	TGTGCCAGCAGTCTCCGGGACAGGGTGAACGAGCAGTACTTC
TRBJ2-6	TRBD1	TRBV18	many	CASTTGQGDSWANVLTF	TGTGCCAGCACAACGGGACAGGGGGATTCCTGGGCCAACGTCCTGACTTTC
TRBJ2-7	-	TRBV5-1	many	CASTFVEDPVSSYEQYF	TGCGCCAGCACCTTTGTAGAGGACCCGGTAAGCTCCTACGAGCAGTACTTC
TRBJ2-1	-	TRBV10-2	many	CASKFSRSSYNEQFF	TGCGCCAGCAAATTTAGCAGGAGCTCCTACAATGAGCAGTTCTTC
TRBJ2-1	-	TRBV6-2/TRBV6-3	-	CASSYRGPQYNEQFF	TGTGCCAGCAGTTACCGCGGCCCCCAGTACAATGAGCAGTTCTTC
TRBJ2-4	TRBD1	TRBV7-9	many	CASGQDLAKNIQYF	TGTGCCAGCGGACAGGACCTAGCCAAAAACATTCAGTACTTC
TRBJ2-1	TRBD2	TRBV4-1	many	CASSQVAGGPDEQFF	TGCGCCAGCAGCCAAGTAGCGGGAGGGCCGGATGAGCAGTTCTTC
TRBJ2-2	-	TRBV29-1	many	CSVVYKNTGELFF	TGCAGCGTTGTCTACAAGAACACCGGGGAGCTGTTTTTT
TRBJ1-5	TRBD1	TRBV12-3/TRBV12-4	many	CASSLDRSNQPQHF	TGTGCCAGCAGCTTGGACAGGAGCAATCAGCCCCAGCATTTT
TRBJ2-5	TRBD1	TRBV9	many	CASSLGQVEETQYF	TGTGCCAGCAGCTTGGGACAGGTAGAAGAGACCCAGTACTTC
TRBJ1-4	-	TRBV21-1	many	CASSKQAVGEKLFF	TGTGCCAGCAGCAAACAAGCCGTTGGGGAAAAACTGTTTTTT
TRBJ1-1	-	TRBV12-3/TRBV12-4	many	CASSPQPLEAFF	TGTGCCAGCAGTCCCCAGCCCCTTGAAGCTTTCTTT
TRBJ1-1	TRBD1	TRBV19	few	CASRGKGTGNTEAFF	TGTGCCAGTAGGGGAAAAGGGACAGGGAACACTGAAGCTTTCTTT
TRBJ2-1	-	TRBV20-1	many	CSARDNKLAWGNEQFF	TGCAGTGCTAGAGATAACAAACTAGCCTGGGGAAATGAGCAGTTCTTC
TRBJ2-1	TRBD2	TRBV7-8	many	CASSPKRVGGGSYNEQFF	TGTGCCAGCAGCCCGAAAAGGGTTGGCGGGGGGTCCTACAATGAGCAGTTCTTC
TRBJ1-5	TRBD1	TRBV7-9	many	CASSLSGPRGEDQPQHF	TGTGCCAGCAGCCTCTCCGGCCCCAGGGGGGAAGATCAGCCCCAGCATTTT
TRBJ2-2	-	TRBV4-3	many	CASSQRTFSGSGGRTGELFF	TGCGCCAGCAGCCAGCGAACCTTTTCCGGAAGCGGAGGCCGAACCGGGGAGCTGTTTTTT
TRBJ2-3	TRBD2	TRBV7-2	many	CASSSREGQTDTQYF	TGTGCCAGCAGCTCGCGGGAGGGCCAGACAGATACGCAGTATTTT
TRBJ2-7	-	TRBV6-5	many	CASSYSRGFDEQYF	TGTGCCAGCAGTTACTCGCGAGGGTTCGACGAGCAGTACTTC
TRBJ1-1	-	TRBV27	few	CASSFGGRLSTEAFF	TGTGCCAGCAGTTTCGGCGGGAGGCTGAGCACTGAAGCTTTCTTT
TRBJ2-1	TRBD2	TRBV20-1	many	CSARAGLLYNEQFF	TGCAGTGCTAGAGCGGGACTACTCTACAATGAGCAGTTCTTC
TRBJ2-2	-	TRBV3-1	many	CASSPMVGDSERGNTGELFF	TGTGCCAGCAGCCCAATGGTTGGTGATAGCGAAAGAGGGAACACCGGGGAGCTGTTTTTT
TRBJ1-1	-	TRBV12-3/TRBV12-4	many	CATRSTEAFF	TGTGCCACCCGGTCCACTGAAGCTTTCTTT
TRBJ2-3	-	TRBV2	-	CASREAGWSSTDTQYF	TGTGCCAGCAGGGAGGCAGGGTGGTCTAGCACAGATACGCAGTATTTT
TRBJ2-7	-	TRBV5-6	many	CASRSRGGNEQYF	TGTGCCAGCAGGTCCCGCGGAGGGAACGAGCAGTACTTC
TRBJ2-5	-	TRBV10-3	-	CAISVPGETQYF	TGTGCCATCAGTGTTCCAGGGGAGACCCAGTACTTC
TRBJ2-7	-	TRBV20-1	-	CSAALDYEQYF	TGCAGTGCTGCCCTGGACTACGAGCAGTACTTC
TRBJ2-1	TRBD1	TRBV6-6	many	CASNVQGSYNEQFF	TGTGCCAGCAACGTACAGGGGAGCTACAATGAGCAGTTCTTC
TRBJ1-4	-	TRBV12-3/TRBV12-4	many	CASSRTPTNEKLFF	TGTGCCAGCAGCCGTACACCAACTAATGAAAAACTGTTTTTT
TRBJ2-1	TRBD2	TRBV4-3	many	CASSQDPRGDFNEQFF	TGCGCCAGCAGCCAAGACCCGCGGGGGGATTTCAATGAGCAGTTCTTC
TRBJ1-1	TRBD1	TRBV6-6	many	CAAIWTGPNTEAFF	TGTGCCGCTATTTGGACAGGCCCGAACACTGAAGCTTTCTTT
TRBJ2-1	TRBD2	TRBV5-6	-	CASSLETSGNSYNEQFF	TGTGCCAGCAGCTTGGAGACTAGCGGGAACTCCTACAATGAGCAGTTCTTC
TRBJ2-3	TRBD2	TRBV7-6	many	CASSLRGLAGGITDTQYF	TGTGCCAGCAGCTTACGGGGACTAGCGGGAGGGATTACAGATACGCAGTATTTT
TRBJ2-7	TRBD1	TRBV5-6	many	CASSRTGKTYEQYF	TGTGCCAGCAGCAGGACAGGGAAAACCTACGAGCAGTACTTC
TRBJ2-3	-	TRBV28	many	CASSFRAADTQYF	TGTGCCAGCAGTTTTAGGGCAGCAGATACGCAGTATTTT
TRBJ2-7	-	TRBV2	-	CATRQSYEQYF	TGTGCCACCAGACAGTCTTACGAGCAGTACTTC
TRBJ1-2	-	TRBV4-3	-	CASSHRTAGRIGYTF	TGCGCCAGCAGTCATAGGACGGCAGGGAGAATTGGCTACACCTTC
TRBJ2-2	TRBD1	TRBV7-3	-	CASSPTDRGQGELFF	TGTGCCAGCAGCCCCACGGACAGGGGGCAAGGGGAGCTGTTTTTT
TRBJ2-7	TRBD1	TRBV5-1	many	CASSFRTGGTYEQYF	TGCGCCAGCAGCTTTCGGACAGGGGGGACCTACGAGCAGTACTTC
TRBJ2-1	TRBD2	TRBV5-1	medium-sized	CASSSGGSYNEQFF	TGCGCCAGCAGCAGCGGGGGTTCCTACAATGAGCAGTTCTTC
TRBJ2-1	-	TRBV12-3/TRBV12-4	many	CASGTTEQFF	TGTGCCAGCGGAACGACTGAGCAGTTCTTC